These T cell receptor beta chains were read from a single sample in a study of CD8 T cells in ankylosing spondylitis. TCRdb re-analysed the 5' RACE reads in MiXCR, keeping a single row per CDR3 protein. The table includes a few hundred thousand distinct CDR3 sequences, around 20% detected once. The sample was blood, either unsorted or a sorted T cell fraction (not recorded which). The receptor set was obtained from a male donor with ankylosing spondylitis. CDR3s include the opening cysteine and the closing phenylalanine or tryptophan.

J | V | CDR3
TRBJ2-1 | TRBV7-8 | CASSLVRGEQFF
TRBJ1-5 | TRBV9 | CASSPSGGSNQPQHF
TRBJ2-7 | TRBV5-1 | CASRLEGGYDEQYF
TRBJ2-5 | TRBV29-1 | CSVGDWVGETQYF
TRBJ2-2 | TRBV5-1 | CASSRLLAGGTGELFF
TRBJ2-3 | TRBV4-3 | CASSQLATSGSLDTQYF
TRBJ2-5 | TRBV14 | CASSQEPRQETQYF
TRBJ2-5 | TRBV12-5 | CASGLGSSETQYF
TRBJ1-1 | TRBV29-1 | CSVRVNTEAFF
TRBJ2-3 | TRBV28 | CASSSPGLAGLTDTQYF
TRBJ2-3 | TRBV5-1 | CASSLGTSGSWSTDTQYF
TRBJ2-3 | TRBV7-2 | CASGVSSGISDTQYF
TRBJ2-2 | TRBV7-9 | CASSPWAGPNTGELFF
TRBJ1-2 | TRBV3-1 | CASRPDRTGPNYGYTF
TRBJ2-4 | TRBV6-1 | CASTDSTLKNIQYF
TRBJ2-7 | TRBV6-5 | CASSYRTGPLQEQYF
TRBJ2-7 | TRBV7-8 | CASSPKLPPYEQYF
TRBJ2-2 | TRBV6-1 | CASSTRQGGDGELFF
TRBJ2-7 | TRBV20-1 | CSGLTGLRYEQYF
TRBJ2-2 | TRBV12-3/TRBV12-4 | CASSQGASNTGELFF
TRBJ2-3 | TRBV6-1 | CASRPRQGTTDTQYF
TRBJ2-2 | TRBV2 | CAAAGQGAYTGELFF
TRBJ1-5 | TRBV10-3 | CAISGGQAGSNQPQHF
TRBJ2-3 | TRBV6-5 | CASSADTDTQYF
TRBJ2-3 | TRBV28 | CASSETDTQYF
TRBJ2-2 | TRBV10-3 | CAITGRLAGNTGELFF
TRBJ2-3 | TRBV7-2 | CASSLVFQDTQYF
TRBJ1-5 | TRBV2 | CASSEAGRGLNQPQHF
TRBJ2-5 | TRBV4-1 | CASSQGLGGGPGETQYF
TRBJ1-2 | TRBV30 | CAWSYRGRGYTF
TRBJ2-1 | TRBV20-1 | CSAANLATNEQFF
TRBJ1-4 | TRBV5-6 | CASSSGTGDEKLFF
TRBJ2-2 | TRBV28 | CASSLRPPLTPGELFF
TRBJ2-3 | TRBV5-4 | CASSRGGGRVGTDTQYF
TRBJ1-3 | TRBV3-1 | CASSQSKRAAGNTIYF
TRBJ2-3 | TRBV18 | CASSPRKKGPKTDTDTQYF
TRBJ2-7 | TRBV5-5 | CASSLEQGYGEQYF
TRBJ1-1 | TRBV29-1 | CSVEGQGATEAFF
TRBJ2-1 | TRBV10-3 | CAISESSGRNNEQFF
TRBJ2-2 | TRBV6-1 | CASGQAANTGELFF
TRBJ2-3 | TRBV6-5 | CASSYPGRSDTQYF
TRBJ1-4 | TRBV5-1 | CASRIQWGEKLFF
TRBJ1-2 | TRBV3-1 | CASSYGHPPTNYGYTF
TRBJ1-6 | TRBV28 | CASSSQDRDNSPLHF
TRBJ2-7 | TRBV20-1 | CSVMVSTSGRYEQYF
TRBJ2-2 | TRBV15 | CATSRGWENTGELFF
TRBJ2-2 | TRBV18 | CASSPRVRNTGELFF
TRBJ1-2 | TRBV5-1 | CASSLNAGENYGYTF
TRBJ2-7 | TRBV7-8 | CASSPRGGQGPYEQYF
TRBJ2-3 | TRBV2 | CARTRSGTGGTDTQYF
TRBJ2-3 | TRBV29-1 | CSVTPSGSIDTQYF
TRBJ1-1 | TRBV12-3/TRBV12-4 | CASRHRGITEAFF
TRBJ2-5 | TRBV12-3/TRBV12-4 | CASSQTSGRAETQYF
TRBJ2-7 | TRBV14 | CASSPLLGLAGTYEQYF
TRBJ2-3 | TRBV5-1 | CASSGPGTSTDTQYF